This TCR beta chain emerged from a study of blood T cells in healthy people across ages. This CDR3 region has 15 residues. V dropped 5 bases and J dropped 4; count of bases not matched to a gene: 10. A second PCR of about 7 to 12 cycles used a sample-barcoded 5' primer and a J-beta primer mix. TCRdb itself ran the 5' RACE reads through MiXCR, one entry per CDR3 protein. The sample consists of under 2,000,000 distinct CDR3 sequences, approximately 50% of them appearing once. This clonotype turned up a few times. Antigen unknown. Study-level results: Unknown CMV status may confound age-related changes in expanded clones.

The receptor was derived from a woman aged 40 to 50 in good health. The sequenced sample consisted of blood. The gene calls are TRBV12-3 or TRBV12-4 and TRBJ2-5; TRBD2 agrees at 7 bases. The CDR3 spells CASSRPLGGGETQYF. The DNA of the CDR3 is TGTGCCAGCAGTCGCCCCCTGGGGGGGGGAGAGACCCAGTACTTC.